One sample yielded the 28 T cell receptor beta chains listed below, sequenced in a study of regulatory T cells in long-lasting Graves disease. The time point is: persistent/refractory GD, antithyroid drugs over 5 years with positive TRAb. PBMCs provided the RNA from which the TCR library was made. The TCR beta library used iRepertoire HTBI primers with Arm-PCR amplification of CDR3. In TCRdb, the multiplex PCR reads were re-called with MiXCR into one record per CDR3 protein. The data hold about 430,000 distinct CDR3 sequences, with 21% observed a single time. The specimen comprised peripheral blood mononuclear cells (PBMCs), sampled when the disease was refractory, from a patient treated with antithyroid drugs. The receptors here all came from a female donor with Graves disease.

This clonotype was recorded at least ten times. Compared with germline, one end of the junction differs, possibly owing to a read error. The chain uses TRBV5-1 and TRBJ2-7; 9 bases align to TRBD2. CDR1 is SGHRS, CDR2 YFSETQ, per germline. This CDR3 is 14 amino acids long. CDR3 bases: TGTGCCAGCAGTACTAGCGGGTCCTCCTACGAGCAGTACTTC. It codes for CASSTSGSSYEQYF.

This clonotype was counted many times. The chain joins TRBV28 to TRBJ1-2, with 9 bases lining up with TRBD1. Germline assignment: CDR1 MDHEN and CDR2 SYDVKM. The CDR3 runs 15 residues. Trimming cost V 2 bases and J 8 bases; bases outside gene matches: 9. For the CDR3, the DNA is TGTGCCAGCAGTTTAACAGGGGGCGCAATTAGGGGCTACACCTTC. Its protein product is CASSLTGGAIRGYTF.

The V gene is TRBV18, the J gene TRBJ1-6; D gene uncertain. The germline V gene has CDR1 KGHSH and CDR2 LQKENI. The V gene lost 2 bases and the J gene lost 7 bases, with 9 bases spanning the gap. The CDR3 runs 14 residues. CDR3 sequence: CASSPSRSNSPLHF. The CDR3 nucleotides are TGTGCCAGCTCACCATCACGGAGCAATTCACCCCTCCACTTT.

This clonotype came up a few times. The rearrangement joins TRBV6-1 to TRBJ1-5; TRBD1 is a possible D gene (5 bases). There are 14 residues in the CDR3. The V gene's germline CDR1 is MNHNS and CDR2 SASEGT. Trimming removed 7 bases at V and 2 bases at J, with 12 bases between. The DNA for the CDR3 is TGTGCCAGCAACGGCAGGGTGGGCAATCAGCCCCAGCATTTT. Its protein is CASNGRVGNQPQHF.

This clonotype was picked up a small number of times. The V and J genes are TRBV5-1 and TRBJ1-4, with 7 positions matching TRBD1. CDR1 and CDR2 (germline): SGHRS, YFSETQ. V was pared by 4 bases and J by 2 bases, with 8 bases of the junction left unmatched. The CDR3 covers 16 residues. CDR3 sequence (DNA): TGCGCCAGCAGCCGCCAGGGGGGTCAGACTAATGAAAAACTGTTTTTT. It is translated as CASSRQGGQTNEKLFF.

This chain connects TRBV6-4 to TRBJ1-1; D is perhaps TRBD1 (5 bases). This CDR3 contains 15 residues. Trimming took off 2 bases at V and 1 base at J, with 11 bases between the two ends. Germline loops: CDR1 MRHNA, CDR2 SNTAGT. The CDR3 spells CASSDPGHRNTEAFF. CDR3 coding DNA: TGTGCCAGCAGTGACCCTGGACATAGGAACACTGAAGCTTTCTTT.

This clonotype came up many times. The CDR3 bases are TGTGCCAGCAGTAGGACAGACCTGAACACCGGGGAGCTGTTTTTT. Translated: CASSRTDLNTGELFF. The V and J genes are TRBV28 and TRBJ2-2; weak D call: TRBD1 (6 bases). The germline V gene has CDR1 MDHEN and CDR2 SYDVKM. The CDR3 spans 15 residues. With 5 bases removed from V and 1 base from J, the gap between germline ends came to 11 bases.

This clonotype occurred once. This may be a read error: a much more frequent sequence differs by one nucleotide. This chain uses TRBV2 with TRBJ2-4; tentative D call: TRBD2 (6 bases). Germline CDR1 and CDR2: SNHLY and FYNNEI. The CDR3 consists of 13 residues. CDR3 DNA sequence: TGTGCCAGCACCCCGGAGGTCACGGGGGAGCGGTTCTTC. Translating it yields CASTPEVTGERFF.

This chain connects TRBV20-1 to TRBJ2-7, with 8 bases that match TRBD2. From germline, CDR1 is DFQATT and CDR2 SNEGSKA (reference sequence). Trimming cost V 7 bases and J 3 bases; bases outside gene matches: 14. The CDR3 extends over 15 amino acids. The CDR3 loop reads CSGSRRGAGDYEQYF. CDR3 sequence (DNA): TGCAGTGGGTCGAGGAGAGGAGCGGGAGACTACGAGCAGTACTTC.

The J gene is TRBJ2-2, the V gene TRBV4-2; no definite D call. The CDR3 has 15 amino acids. V was clipped by 2 bases and J by 4 bases, with 11 bases between them. Germline values: CDR1 LGHNA, CDR2 YNFKEQ. The CDR3 sequence is CASSQPEQSTGELFF. The CDR3 nucleotides read TGTGCCAGCAGCCAACCGGAGCAGAGCACCGGGGAGCTGTTTTTT.

The V and J genes are TRBV6-1 and TRBJ2-2; D gene ambiguous. V was pared by 2 bases and J by 1 base, with 5 bases between. Germline values: CDR1 MNHNS, CDR2 SASEGT. The CDR3 length is 14 residues. CDR3 sequence reads: CASSEWRNTGELFF. CDR3 DNA: TGTGCCAGCAGTGAATGGCGGAACACCGGGGAGCTGTTTTTT.

This clonotype was counted many times. The chain carries TRBV6-5 and TRBJ2-2; 10 bases align to TRBD2. This CDR3 has 17 amino acids. Germline V CDR1 and CDR2: MNHEY, SVGAGI. With V trimmed by 0 bases and J by 1 base, 2 bases remained unmatched. This CDR3 is CASSYSTSGQNTGELFF. In DNA, the CDR3 is TGTGCCAGCAGTTACTCGACTAGCGGGCAGAACACCGGGGAGCTGTTTTTT.

This clonotype has more than one count but fewer than ten. The chain links TRBV5-4 to TRBJ2-7; D possibly corresponds to TRBD1 (6 bases). Germline V gives CDR1 SGHNT, CDR2 YYREEE (reference sequence). Trimming took off 4 bases at V and 0 bases at J, with 17 bases between the two ends. The CDR3 loop spans 16 amino acids. The CDR3: CASSLGQTSASYEQYF. For the CDR3, the DNA is TGTGCCAGCAGCCTCGGACAGACCTCCGCCTCCTACGAGCAGTACTTC.

This clonotype showed up just a few times. The genes are TRBV25-1 and TRBJ2-2; D may match TRBD1 or TRBD2 (5 bases each). The V end was cut by 7 bases, the J end by 7 bases, with 16 bases between. Germline V gene lookup returns CDR1 MGHDK and CDR2 SYGVNS. The CDR3 covers 14 residues. CDR3 nucleotides: TGTGCCAGCAAAGGGAATTGGGGGAGCGGGGAGCTGTTTTTT. Encoded protein: CASKGNWGSGELFF.

The chain uses TRBV6-2 or TRBV6-3 and TRBJ2-2; 10 nucleotides align to TRBD1. This CDR3 comprises 16 residues. Germline CDR1 reads MNHEY; CDR2 reads SVGEGT. After removal of 5 bases from V and 7 bases from J, the junction contained 10 bases not matched to a gene. CDR3 bases: TGTGCCAGCAGTGACCCCGGACAGGGGGAGGGCGGGGAGCTGTTTTTT. Protein: CASSDPGQGEGGELFF.

This clonotype was recorded many times. The V gene is TRBV2, the J gene TRBJ2-2; perhaps TRBD1 as D (6 bases). V dropped 4 bases and J dropped 6 bases, with 12 bases sitting between them. This CDR3 is built from 14 residues. Per the germline V gene, CDR1 is SNHLY and CDR2 is FYNNEI. CDR3 nucleotides: TGTGCCAGCAGTGGGGCCAGGGGAGCCGGGGAGCTGTTTTTT. Protein product: CASSGARGAGELFF.

A note on this clonotype: A much larger clonotype is one base distant, so this may be a read error. Lacking the conserved final phenylalanine or tryptophan, this CDR3 likely reflects a read error. CDR3 nucleotides: TGTGCCAGCAGTACAGGGTTTTGGTCCAAAAACATTCAGTACCTC. Protein sequence: CASSTGFWSKNIQYL. V usage is TRBV7-8 and J usage is TRBJ2-4, with D perhaps matching TRBD1 (6 bases). The length of the CDR3 is 15 residues. V gave up 6 bases and J gave up 2 bases, with 14 bases separating them. Germline CDR1 reads SGHVS; CDR2 reads FQNEAQ.

This clonotype occurred many times. The chain is built from TRBV27 and TRBJ1-1, with a tentative D call TRBD1 (6 bases). The V gene's germline CDR1 is MNHEY and CDR2 SMNVEV (reference sequence). Trimming left V 6 bases short and J 1 base short, with 15 bases between. The CDR3 is made up of 15 amino acids. The DNA for the CDR3 is TGTGCCAGCAGCAAATCAGGGGTTTGGAACACTGAAGCTTTCTTT. As protein: CASSKSGVWNTEAFF.

Turning to this clonotype: This may arise from a read error, as a much more abundant clone is one base away. This rearrangement joins TRBV7-3 to TRBJ2-7; D perhaps matches TRBD2 (5 bases). Germline V gives CDR1 SGHTA, CDR2 FQGTGA. This CDR3 spans 14 amino acids. Here the CDR3 DNA reads TGTGTCAGCAGCTCCTCCCTCTCGGGAAACGAGCAGTACTTC. This codes for CVSSSSLSGNEQYF.

This clonotype came up a few times. The CDR3: CASSQFLAFYEQYF. In nucleotides, the CDR3 is TGCGCCAGCAGCCAGTTTCTAGCATTTTACGAGCAGTACTTC. The V and J genes are TRBV4-1 and TRBJ2-7; perhaps TRBD2 as D (5 bases). Germline CDR1 MGHRA, CDR2 YSYEKL. The CDR3 extends over 14 amino acids. Trimming shortened V by 3 bases and J by 4 bases, and 13 bases separated the two germline ends.

This clonotype was seen only a few times. The genes are TRBV3-1 and TRBJ2-2; no clear D. This CDR3 has 17 amino acids. Germline assignment: CDR1 LGHDT and CDR2 YNNKEL (reference sequence). Trimming removed 1 base at V and 6 bases at J, with 18 bases between. CDR3 nucleotides: TGTGCCAGCAGCCAAGGAGTTCCCCAGTTCTCCGCCGGGGAGCTGTTTTTT. Amino acid sequence: CASSQGVPQFSAGELFF.

This clonotype showed up many times. V is TRBV3-1 and J is TRBJ1-2; D is unresolved. CDR1 is LGHDT, CDR2 YNNKEL, per germline (reference sequence). The CDR3 spans 14 residues. V lost 4 bases, J lost 3 bases, and 12 bases lay in between. The DNA for the CDR3 is TGTGCCAGCAGCCCTCTCATGGAGTACTATGGCTACACCTTC. It translates to CASSPLMEYYGYTF.

The gene calls are TRBV3-1 and TRBJ2-5; D might be TRBD1 or TRBD2, each matching 6 bases. Germline CDR1 reads LGHDT; CDR2 reads YNNKEL (reference sequence). The CDR3 is made up of 14 amino acids. V shed 0 bases and J shed 10 bases, with 15 bases lying between them. DNA for the CDR3: TGTGCCAGCAGCCAAGAGGGGGCCGGGAGCGGCCAGTACTTC. Translating it yields CASSQEGAGSGQYF.

The chain is built from TRBV5-1 and TRBJ1-3; weak D call: TRBD1 (6 bases). Germline CDR1 reads SGHRS; CDR2 reads YFSETQ. Trimming pared 6 bases from V and 7 bases from J, leaving 14 bases between. This CDR3 has 13 residues. CDR3 region: CASIGEGGNTIYF. CDR3 coding DNA: TGCGCCAGCATCGGTGAGGGGGGTAACACCATATATTTT.

This clonotype was observed at least ten times. V is TRBV5-6 and J is TRBJ1-2; no definite D call. CDR3 length equals 12 residues. Trimming stripped 0 bases from V and 8 bases from J, with 8 bases between. The germline V gene has CDR1 SGHDT and CDR2 YYEEEE. CDR3 sequence reads: CASSLEGGGYTF. The CDR3 DNA reads TGTGCCAGCAGCTTGGAAGGAGGAGGCTACACCTTC.

The V gene is TRBV6-4, the J gene TRBJ2-5; 10 nucleotides match TRBD2. The V gene end was trimmed by 5 bases and the J gene end by 11 bases; junction bases not matched to a gene: 20. This CDR3 is 17 amino acids long. Germline V CDR1 and CDR2: MRHNA, SNTAGT. The CDR3 nucleotides read TGTGCCAGCAGTAAAGGGACTAGCGTGGGGTCCTACAATGAGCAGTACTTC. Translated, it gives CASSKGTSVGSYNEQYF.

The chain combines TRBV20-1 with TRBJ2-2; tentatively, D is TRBD1 (5 bases). Germline V gives CDR1 DFQATT, CDR2 SNEGSKA (reference sequence). The CDR3 is made up of 15 amino acids. Trimming stripped 0 bases from V and 5 bases from J, with 13 bases between. CDR3 nucleotide sequence: TGCAGTGCTAGAGATTGGCTAGGGGCGACCGGGGAGCTGTTTTTT. It yields the protein CSARDWLGATGELFF.

This clonotype was recorded many times. The rearrangement uses TRBV3-1 and TRBJ1-5, with no clear D. This CDR3 spans 14 amino acids. V lost 4 bases, J lost 5 bases, and 12 bases lay in between. CDR1 and CDR2 from the germline V gene are LGHDT and YNNKEL (reference sequence). CDR3 loop: CASSPVWRDQPQHF. The CDR3 DNA follows: TGTGCCAGCAGCCCTGTCTGGCGGGATCAGCCCCAGCATTTT.